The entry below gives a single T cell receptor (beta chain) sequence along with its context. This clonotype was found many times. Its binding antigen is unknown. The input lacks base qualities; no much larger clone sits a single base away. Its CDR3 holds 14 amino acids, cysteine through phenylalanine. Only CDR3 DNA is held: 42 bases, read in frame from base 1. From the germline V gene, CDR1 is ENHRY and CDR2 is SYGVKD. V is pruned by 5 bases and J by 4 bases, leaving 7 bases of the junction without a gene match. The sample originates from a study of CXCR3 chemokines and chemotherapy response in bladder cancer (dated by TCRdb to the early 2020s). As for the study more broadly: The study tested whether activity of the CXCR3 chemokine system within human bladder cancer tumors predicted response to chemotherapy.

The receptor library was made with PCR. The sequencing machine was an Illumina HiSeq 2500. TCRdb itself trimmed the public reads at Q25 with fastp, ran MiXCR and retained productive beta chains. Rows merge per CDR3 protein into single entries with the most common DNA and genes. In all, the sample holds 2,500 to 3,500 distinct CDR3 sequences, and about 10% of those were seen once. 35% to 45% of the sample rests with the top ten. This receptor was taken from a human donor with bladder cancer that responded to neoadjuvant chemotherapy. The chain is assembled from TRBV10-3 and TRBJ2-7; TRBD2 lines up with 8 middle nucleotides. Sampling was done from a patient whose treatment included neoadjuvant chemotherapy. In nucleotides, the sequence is TGTGCCATCAGTCCCGGACTAGCTGGGTACGAGCAGTACTTC. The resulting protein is CAISPGLAGYEQYF.